This TCR beta chain stems from a study of T cells and Merkel cell carcinoma outcomes. About this clone itself: Its specificity is not known.

Produced via immunoSEQ multiplex PCR; TCRdb's table is partial and in-frame only. The data hold over a thousand clones, with approximately 90% observed a single time. Study results and limitations: Merkel cell carcinoma outcomes were reportedly predicted by repertoire and T-cell density.

The TCR sequence derives from a human donor with Merkel cell carcinoma. Sequenced sample: tumor tissue from Merkel cell carcinoma.

The CDR3 loop is CASSADGGFSSYNEQFF. CDR3 bases: TGTGCCAGCAGCGCGGATGGGGGTTTTAGCTCCTACAATGAGCAGTTCTTC. The rearrangement uses TRBV9 and TRBJ2-1; the D call may be TRBD1 or TRBD2 (5 bases each). The length of the CDR3 is 17 residues. Germline CDR1 and CDR2: SGDLS and YYNGEE. The germline V and J ends were trimmed by 3 bases and 0 bases, with 16 bases remaining between them.